The rows below give T cell receptor beta chains drawn from one sample of a study of CD8 T cells in ankylosing spondylitis. MiXCR, run by TCRdb on the 5' RACE reads, gives a single entry per CDR3 protein. The sample has around 430,000 distinct CDR3 sequences, about a sixth seen once. Sequencing was performed on blood, either unsorted or a sorted T cell fraction (not recorded which). These receptors were obtained from a male donor with ankylosing spondylitis. The CDR3 runs from the conserved cysteine through the conserved F or W. A D gene is named only where the DNA matches it firmly. Expanded clones get a size class; other rows say once, few or many, or leave the size out.

TRBJ2-6 TRBD2 TRBV20-1 - TGCAGTGCTAGAGAGATATTAGCGGGCTCCTCTGGGGCCAACGTCCTGACTTTC CSAREILAGSSGANVLTF
TRBJ1-6 - TRBV7-2 few TGTGCCAGCAGCTTAAGGAGGGACTATAATTCACCCCTCCACTTT CASSLRRDYNSPLHF
TRBJ1-5 - TRBV12-3/TRBV12-4 many TGTGCCAGCAGTTTATCGTTAGGGGGCAATCAGCCCCAGCATTTT CASSLSLGGNQPQHF
TRBJ2-5 TRBD2 TRBV29-1 many TGCAGCGGACTAGCGGGAGAGGAGACCCAGTACTTC CSGLAGEETQYF
TRBJ1-3 - TRBV5-1 few TGCGCCAGCAGGCGGGACACGAGCTCTGGAAACACCATATATTTT CASRRDTSSGNTIYF
TRBJ1-2 - TRBV15 many TGTGCCACCAGTCCAGACCTGGGGCGAGGCTATGGCTACACCTTC CATSPDLGRGYGYTF
TRBJ2-4 - TRBV7-2 few TGTGCCAGCCAATGGGGGAACATTCAGTACTTC CASQWGNIQYF
TRBJ1-5 - TRBV6-1 - TGTGCCAGCAGAAAACTCGACGGGCAGCCCCAGCATTTT CASRKLDGQPQHF
TRBJ1-1 - TRBV2 - TGTGCCACCCGTGGAGCCGTAAGAATGAACACTGAAGCTTTCTTT CATRGAVRMNTEAFF
TRBJ1-2 TRBD1 TRBV7-9 - TGTGCCAGCAGCTCTCAACAGGGGGGGCTGTCTGGCTACACCTTC CASSSQQGGLSGYTF
TRBJ2-1 TRBD2 TRBV12-3/TRBV12-4 many TGTGCCAGCAGCCGCTCCGGACTAGCGGTTAACAATGAGCAGTTCTTC CASSRSGLAVNNEQFF
TRBJ1-1 - TRBV7-9 - TGTGCCAGCAGCTTAGGATATCAACAGGCTGAAGCTTTCTTT CASSLGYQQAEAFF
TRBJ2-2 - TRBV12-3/TRBV12-4 many TGTGCCAGCAGTTTGACACCTACCATCCCCGGGGAGCTGTTTTTT CASSLTPTIPGELFF
TRBJ1-6 - TRBV5-1 - TGCGCCAGCAGCTTGATGACGGGGGATAATTCACCCCTCCACTTT CASSLMTGDNSPLHF
TRBJ2-7 - TRBV10-3 many TGTGCCATCATGGCGGCACTGGGGTCCTACGAGCAGTACTTC CAIMAALGSYEQYF
TRBJ2-1 TRBD2 TRBV20-1 few TGCAGTGCTAGCTTTAGCGGGAAGAACAATGAGCAGTTCTTC CSASFSGKNNEQFF
TRBJ2-1 - TRBV7-2 - TGTGCCAGCAGCTTGGGACAAATAAATGAGCAGTTCTTC CASSLGQINEQFF
TRBJ2-3 - TRBV12-5 - TGTGCTAGTGGTTTATCGGGGGGCCTCCTTACAGATACGCAGTATTTT CASGLSGGLLTDTQYF
TRBJ2-1 - TRBV5-1 few TGCGCCAGCAGCCTCCCCCGGGCGGTCCATGAGCAGTTCTTC CASSLPRAVHEQFF
TRBJ2-7 TRBD2 TRBV28 - TGTGCCAGCAGCACGGGGGGCGGGAGGTTCGACGAGCAGTACTTC CASSTGGGRFDEQYF
TRBJ2-7 TRBD2 TRBV9 - TGTGCCAGCAGCGTAGGGCCTAGCGGGACCTACGAGCAGTACTTC CASSVGPSGTYEQYF
TRBJ2-1 TRBD1 TRBV11-2 - TGTGCCAGCAGCTTAAGGGGGCTGGAAATCAATGAGCAGTTCTTC CASSLRGLEINEQFF
TRBJ1-3 - TRBV7-2 - TGTGCCAGCAGCTTAGCCACAGGGATCTCTGGAAACACCATATATTTT CASSLATGISGNTIYF
TRBJ2-3 - TRBV7-8 many TGTGCCAGCAGCTTAGATCTGGGACGGGATACGCAGTATTTT CASSLDLGRDTQYF
TRBJ1-1 TRBD1 TRBV9 - TGTGCCACCAGAGGACAGGGGAGGACTGAAGCTTTCTTT CATRGQGRTEAFF
TRBJ2-1 - TRBV9 - TGTGCCAGCAGCGTCCTACCCGAGGGATTCGGCAATGAGCAGTTCTTC CASSVLPEGFGNEQFF
TRBJ2-6 - TRBV5-1 many TGCGCCAGCAGCTTGGATGGCAAGACTGGGGCCAACGTCCTGACTTTC CASSLDGKTGANVLTF
TRBJ2-7 TRBD1 TRBV5-8 few TGTGCCAGCAGCCACGGGACAGGGAGAGTACGCGAGCAGTACTTC CASSHGTGRVREQYF
TRBJ2-7 - TRBV20-1 - TGCAGTGCTAGTGGCCTAGGGTGGAGCTCCTACGAGCAGTACTTC CSASGLGWSSYEQYF